Following are 10 T cell receptor beta chains from one sample sequenced in a study of shared clonotypes between healthy human individuals. Using immunoSEQ multiplex PCR, the repertoire was profiled, and TCRdb retains in-frame clones only, with some absent. This sample has approximately 2,200,000 clones; 90% to 95% occur once, and the top ten carry roughly 1.7%. Terminally differentiated effector memory CD45RA+ cells were excluded from the naive CD8 cells, which were CD45RO-negative and positively selected for CCR7. The sample taken for sequencing was naive CD8+ T cells from PBMCs. All receptors derive from a man in his late teens or twenties in good health. Some clones in this sample may be carry-over from other donors' samples.

The chain links TRBV7-9 to TRBJ2-4; perhaps TRBD2 as D (6 bases). This CDR3 comprises 14 residues. Germline V gene sequence: CDR1 SEHNR, CDR2 FQNEAQ (reference sequence). Deletions cut 5 bases from V and 8 bases from J, with 16 bases between. CDR3 DNA sequence: TGTGCCAGCAGCCGCCCCATCGGGGAGGACATTCAGTACTTC. This translates into CASSRPIGEDIQYF.

The gene calls are TRBV21-1 and TRBJ2-2. TRBV21-1 is annotated as a pseudogene. The CDR3 consists of 15 residues. CDR3 residues: CASSKRGEIIGELFF. CDR3 DNA: TGTGCCAGCAGCAAAAGGGGGGAAATAATCGGGGAGCTGTTTTTT.

This clone was picked up one time. The genes are TRBV29-1 and TRBJ2-5, with D perhaps TRBD2 (6 bases). Germline CDR1 and CDR2: SQVTM and ANQGSEA. There are 11 residues in the CDR3. CDR3 protein: CSGAGPETQYF. The CDR3 nucleotides read TGCAGTGGGGCGGGGCCGGAGACCCAGTACTTC.

The chain links TRBV5-1 to TRBJ2-1; possibly TRBD1 or TRBD2 for D (5 bases each). V dropped 3 bases and J dropped 3 bases, with 13 bases sitting between them. Germline V gene sequence: CDR1 SGHRS, CDR2 YFSETQ. This CDR3 region has 15 residues. This chain's CDR3 is CASSSGTVIYNEQFF. The CDR3 bases are TGCGCCAGCAGCTCCGGGACCGTAATCTACAATGAGCAGTTCTTC.

This clone occurred once. V usage is TRBV19 and J usage is TRBJ2-7; possibly TRBD2 for D (6 bases). Germline lookup yields CDR1 LNHDA and CDR2 SQIVND (reference sequence). The V and J ends lost 4 bases and 3 bases respectively, with 16 bases between them. CDR3 length: 15 residues. The CDR3 DNA reads TGTGCCAGTAGTACCCGGGACTTAGCCAACTACGAGCAGTACTTC. Translating it yields CASSTRDLANYEQYF.

The chain links TRBV7-6 to TRBJ2-2, with 10 bases that match TRBD1. Germline assignment: CDR1 SGHVS and CDR2 FNYEAQ. This CDR3 spans 19 amino acids. Losses at the gene ends were 2 bases for V and 0 bases for J; bases not matched to a gene: 9. The CDR3 region has the DNA TGTGCCAGCAGCTTAAGCAATAAGGGACAGGGGTCGAACACCGGGGAGCTGTTTTTT. Protein product: CASSLSNKGQGSNTGELFF.

The CDR3 DNA follows: TGTGCCAGCAGTTTCCCCGGTAATGAAAAACTGTTTTTT. It encodes CASSFPGNEKLFF. The chain uses TRBV28 and TRBJ1-4; D call uncertain. The V end lost 3 bases, the J end lost 4 bases, and 6 bases lay between the germline ends. The CDR3 covers 13 residues. Germline CDR1 MDHEN, CDR2 SYDVKM.

About this clone: This sample includes further DNA sequences coding for the same CDR3. The chain carries TRBV27 and TRBJ2-7; TRBD2 matches 7 bases. The CDR3 is made up of 13 amino acids. V dropped 5 bases and J dropped 2; count of bases not matched to a gene: 3. Germline V lookup: CDR1 MNHEY, CDR2 SMNVEV (reference sequence). CDR3 residues: CASSLRGAYEQYF. The CDR3 coding sequence is TGTGCCAGCAGTCTCCGGGGGGCCTACGAGCAGTACTTC.

V gene TRBV4-1 combines with J gene TRBJ2-2, with D hard to call. The CDR3 length is 15 residues. Germline V gives CDR1 MGHRA, CDR2 YSYEKL. The V end was cut by 1 base, the J end by 3 bases, with 9 bases between. The CDR3 coding sequence is TGCGCCAGCAGCCAAGGGGGTCTTCACACCGGGGAGCTGTTTTTT. It encodes CASSQGGLHTGELFF.

About this clone: In the same sample, other DNA sequences code for this CDR3. The V and J genes are TRBV27 and TRBJ1-1, with 9 positions matching TRBD1. The CDR3 runs to 14 residues. The germline CDR1 and CDR2 sequences are MNHEY and SMNVEV (reference sequence). V was pared by 2 bases and J by 4 bases, with 2 bases of the junction left unmatched. The CDR3 loop is CASSLGQGSTEAFF. In DNA, the CDR3 is TGTGCCAGCAGTTTAGGACAGGGGAGCACTGAAGCTTTCTTT.